These 11 T cell receptor beta chains share one sample of origin, sequenced in a study of OX40 agonist ivuxolimab in advanced cancers. Clones were sequenced by immunoSEQ multiplex PCR, and TCRdb holds only the in-frame ones, with some missing. The table shows about 84,000 clones, with over 85% occurring only once. The specimen was CD4+ or CD8+ T cells sorted from blood, collected in a trial of the OX40 agonist ivuxolimab. Receptors originate from an adult with an advanced solid tumor such as melanoma, head and neck, liver or kidney cancer.

The chain combines TRBV4-2 with TRBJ2-7; tentative D call: TRBD1 (5 bases). The V and J ends lost 4 bases and 2 bases respectively, with 15 bases between them. The CDR3 consists of 15 residues. Germline CDR1 and CDR2: LGHNA and YNFKEQ. CDR3 coding DNA: TGTGCCAGCAGCCCGATGGCCAGGGTCGCCTACGAGCAGTACTTC. Translating it yields CASSPMARVAYEQYF.

The J gene is TRBJ2-7, the V gene TRBV7-3; the D gene is possibly TRBD1 (6 bases). The CDR3 totals 13 residues. The germline gives CDR1 SGHTA, CDR2 FQGTGA. Trimming shortened V by 5 bases and J by 4 bases, and 12 bases separated the two germline ends. Written as DNA, the CDR3 is TGTGCCAGCAGCCTCTACAGGGTTTACGAGCAGTACTTC. Protein sequence: CASSLYRVYEQYF.

The CDR3: CASSLGQGNYGYTF. As DNA, the CDR3 is TGTGCCAGCAGCTTGGGTCAGGGGAACTATGGCTACACCTTC. The chain recombines TRBV13 with TRBJ1-2; tentative D call: TRBD1 (6 bases). The CDR3 runs to 14 residues. Per the germline V gene, CDR1 is PRHDT and CDR2 is FYEKMQ (reference sequence). Between the trimmed V and J ends, which lost 3 bases and 2 bases, there was a span of 10 bases.

The J gene is TRBJ2-2, the V gene TRBV30; weak D call: TRBD1 (5 bases). Between the trimmed V and J ends, which lost 5 bases and 2 bases, there was a span of 12 bases. Germline lookup yields CDR1 GTSNPN and CDR2 SVGIG (reference sequence). There are 14 residues in the CDR3. For the CDR3, the DNA is TGTGCCTGGTCAGAAGGGGCTAACACCGGGGAGCTGTTTTTT. Amino acids: CAWSEGANTGELFF. The variable domain in full, with the rest retrieved from reference TRBV30 and TRBJ2-2, is SQTIHQWPATLVQPVGSPLSLECTVEGTSNPNLYWYRQAAGRGLQLLFYSVGIGQISSEVPQNLSASRPQDRQFILSSKKLLLSDSGFYLCAWSEGANTGELFFGEGSRLTVL.

V gene TRBV12-5 combines with J gene TRBJ1-3; maybe TRBD1 (5 bases). CDR3 size: 15 residues. V lost 6 bases to trimming and J lost 4 bases, with 16 bases between them. The germline CDR1 and CDR2 sequences are LGHNT and FRNRAP. CDR3 coding DNA: TGTGCTAGTGGCCGTGATGGGGCCGTCGGAAACACCATATATTTT. It codes for CASGRDGAVGNTIYF.

The CDR3 sequence is CASSFGGSNEKLFF. The CDR3 DNA follows: TGTGCCAGCAGCTTCGGGGGGTCTAATGAAAAACTGTTTTTT. The V and J genes are TRBV7-9 and TRBJ1-4, with a tentative D call TRBD1 (5 bases). Trimming left V 3 bases short and J 3 bases short, with 8 bases between. This CDR3 has 14 amino acids. CDR1 and CDR2 from the germline V gene are SEHNR and FQNEAQ (reference sequence).

The chain couples TRBV29-1 to TRBJ2-7; D gene unclear. The CDR3 loop spans 13 amino acids. Per germline, CDR1 SQVTM and CDR2 ANQGSEA. The V gene lost 4 bases and the J gene lost 3 bases, with 13 bases spanning the gap. Here the CDR3 reads CSVVLGRRYEQYF. In nucleotides, the CDR3 is TGCAGCGTTGTCTTGGGCAGGCGCTACGAGCAGTACTTC.

The gene calls are TRBV27 and TRBJ1-1; D is unclear. Per germline, CDR1 MNHEY and CDR2 SMNVEV (reference sequence). V gave up 5 bases and J gave up 1 base, with 14 bases separating them. This CDR3 is built from 15 residues. The CDR3 is CASSPWVSENTEAFF. The CDR3 nucleotides are TGTGCCAGCAGTCCCTGGGTCTCCGAGAACACTGAAGCTTTCTTT.

This clone was seen once. The chain uses TRBV11-2 and TRBJ2-2; 13 bases line up with TRBD2. Trimming at V came to 4 bases and at J to 6 bases, leaving 14 bases not matched to a gene. CDR3 size: 19 residues. Germline lookup yields CDR1 SGHAT and CDR2 FQNNGV. The CDR3 region is CASSSFPGTSGKFSGELFF. CDR3 coding DNA: TGTGCCAGCAGCTCCTTTCCCGGGACTAGCGGGAAATTTTCCGGGGAGCTGTTTTTT.

This clone was counted once. The rearrangement links TRBV5-6 to TRBJ2-7, with D perhaps given as TRBD1 or TRBD2 (5 bases each). Per the germline V gene, CDR1 is SGHDT and CDR2 is YYEEEE. The CDR3 is made up of 14 amino acids. Trimming pared 4 bases from V and 0 bases from J, leaving 11 bases between. CDR3 coding DNA: TGTGCCAGCAGCGAGGGGACGTACTCCTACGAGCAGTACTTC. This sequence encodes CASSEGTYSYEQYF.

Written as DNA, the CDR3 is TGTGCCAGCAGTCCCCCTAGCGGGGCAAGCACAGATACGCAGTATTTT. Encoded protein: CASSPPSGASTDTQYF. The chain is built from TRBV28 and TRBJ2-3; the match to TRBD2 covers 9 bases. Germline V gene sequence: CDR1 MDHEN, CDR2 SYDVKM. The CDR3 extends over 16 amino acids. V trimming: 5 bases; J trimming: 0 bases; junction bases outside the gene matches: 6.